This T cell receptor (beta chain) emerged from a study of T cell responses to AZD1222 COVID-19 vaccine. General observations from the study: Donor demographics were predominantly white British with a female majority; clonal diversity may be underestimated. Receipt of two AZD1222 doses was followed by a rise in Spike-specific TCR breadth and depth.

Germline V gives CDR1 SGHNT, CDR2 YYREEE (reference sequence). The CDR3 contains 15 residues. Trimming took off 0 bases at V and 0 bases at J, with 8 bases between the two ends. Only in-frame clones appear in the TCRdb table, and some are missing; sequencing was by immunoSEQ multiplex PCR. The sample records about 120,000 clones, roughly 89% being singletons. Worth noting for this clone: The antigen is not known. This sample also contains other DNA sequences that code for the same CDR3.

V gene TRBV5-4 combines with J gene TRBJ2-3; D not resolved. This sequence originates from an adult in good health. The specimen was peripheral blood, collected on day 0 of AZD1222 vaccination. CDR3 in DNA: TGTGCCAGCAGCTTGGCCGGTCCTAGCACAGATACGCAGTATTTT. Its translation is CASSLAGPSTDTQYF.